This T cell receptor beta chain comes out of a study of blood T cell repertoires in COVID-19. Study as a whole: Whether acute or convalescent, the COVID-19 samples came from the United States, Italy and Spain. The analysed material was cDNA or gDNA that came from T cells, B-cell-depleted T cells, or PBMCs.

In the source study's methods: Counts of nucleated cells, estimated from reference gene primer amplification, were obtained. The assay was immunoSEQ multiplex PCR, and TCRdb's table has in-frame clones only and misses some. That table furnishes V, J and clone size, whereas the DNA furnished D and trimming. The data hold more than 150,000 clones, with 84% observed a single time. The CDR3 spans 14 residues. Germline V gives CDR1 PRHDT, CDR2 FYEKMQ (reference sequence). V shed 6 bases, J shed 4 bases, and the junction held 5 bases outside the gene matches. The genes are TRBV13 and TRBJ1-2; TRBD1 agrees at 10 bases. This receptor was obtained from a woman aged 45-60 years with acute or convalescent COVID-19. Source material: peripheral blood. The CDR3 loop is CASRGQGVPYGYTF. In DNA, the CDR3 is TGTGCCAGCAGAGGACAGGGGGTCCCCTATGGCTACACCTTC. The full variable domain, rest sourced from reference TRBV13 and TRBJ1-2, is AAGVIQSPRHLIKEKRETATLKCYPIPRHDTVYWYQQGPGQDPQFLISFYEKMQSDKGSIPDRFSAQQFSDYHSELNMSSLELGDSALYFCASRGQGVPYGYTFGSGTRLTVV.